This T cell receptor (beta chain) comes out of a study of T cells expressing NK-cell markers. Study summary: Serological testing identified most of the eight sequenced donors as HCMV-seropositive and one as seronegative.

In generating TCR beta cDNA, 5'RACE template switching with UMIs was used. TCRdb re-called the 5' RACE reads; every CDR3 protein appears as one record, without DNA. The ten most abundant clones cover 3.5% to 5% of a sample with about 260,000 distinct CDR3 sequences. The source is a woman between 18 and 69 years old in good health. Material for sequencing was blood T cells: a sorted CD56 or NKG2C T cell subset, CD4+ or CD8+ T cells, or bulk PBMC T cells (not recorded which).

CDR3 residues: CASSLVETGELFF. The chain joins TRBV7-9 to TRBJ2-2. This CDR3 is 13 amino acids long. Germline values: CDR1 SEHNR, CDR2 FQNEAQ (reference sequence).